The 8 T cell receptor beta chains given below trace back to one sample, sequenced in a study of cytomegalovirus exposure and HLA in healthy donors (dated by TCRdb to 2016 to 2017). The library was produced with the immunoSEQ multiplex PCR assay. Sourced from immuneACCESS, this table was stored by TCRdb with only in-frame sequences that have V and J called. A share of the clones is absent; for the studies checked, an unresolved V gene accounts for under half, and the remainder has no known explanation. The sample has over 45,000 clones on record, over 85% of them singletons. 0.8% to 1.2% of the sample is in the top ten clones. The sequenced material came from PBMCs. All receptors derive from a man between 18 and 29 years old in good health and CMV-seronegative.

V and J are TRBV27 and TRBJ2-7; 12 bases fit TRBD2. Germline V gene data show CDR1 as MNHEY and CDR2 as SMNVEV (reference sequence). The CDR3 loop spans 16 amino acids. V shed 5 bases and J 5 bases; nucleotides not matched to a gene: 10. The CDR3 spells CASSLLLAGGPDEQYF. Here the CDR3 DNA reads TGTGCCAGCAGTCTACTCCTAGCGGGAGGGCCTGACGAGCAGTACTTC.

This rearrangement joins TRBV21-1 to TRBJ2-3; the table names TRBD2, a call not compared with the DNA. TRBV21-1 is given as a pseudogene. CDR3 length: 20 amino acids. CDR3 sequence: CASSKLGRGGRAVFADTQYF. Written as DNA, the CDR3 is TGTGCCAGCAGCAAATTGGGGCGCGGCGGGAGGGCCGTTTTTGCAGATACGCAGTATTTT.

The chain joins TRBV4-1 to TRBJ2-3; TRBD2 agrees at 7 bases. Germline assignment: CDR1 MGHRA and CDR2 YSYEKL. The CDR3 loop spans 16 amino acids. V lost 4 bases to trimming and J lost 3 bases; unmatched junction nucleotides: 10. The CDR3 here is CASSPYAGLGTDTQYF. As DNA, the CDR3 is TGCGCCAGCAGCCCCTACGCAGGACTAGGGACAGATACGCAGTATTTT.

The CDR3 is CSVEEPGHRETQYF. DNA for the CDR3: TGCAGCGTTGAGGAACCAGGGCACAGGGAGACCCAGTACTTC. The chain carries TRBV29-1 and TRBJ2-5, with D maybe TRBD1 (5 bases). V was shortened by 3 bases and J by 5 bases, with 16 bases between the two germline ends. Looked up from germline, CDR1 is SQVTM and CDR2 is ANQGSEA. CDR3 length equals 14 residues.

The chain joins TRBV29-1 to TRBJ2-1, with 9 bases matching TRBD1. The V segment lost 6 bases and the J segment 5 bases; nucleotides outside the gene matches: 8. This CDR3 has 14 residues. Per germline, CDR1 SQVTM and CDR2 ANQGSEA. For the CDR3, the DNA is TGCAGCGTGACCGGGACAGGGTACAACAATGAGCAGTTCTTC. As protein: CSVTGTGYNNEQFF.

J is TRBJ2-6 and V is TRBV19; tentative D call: TRBD1 (6 bases). The CDR3 has 16 amino acids. The V end was cut by 9 bases, the J end by 1 base, with 16 bases between. Germline CDR1 and CDR2: LNHDA and SQIVND (reference sequence). The chain's CDR3 is CASTGTWGSGANVLTF. The CDR3 nucleotides are TGTGCCAGCACCGGGACATGGGGATCTGGGGCCAACGTCCTGACTTTC. The whole variable domain, filled in from reference TRBV19 and TRBJ2-6, reads DGGITQSPKYLFRKEGQNVTLSCEQNLNHDAMYWYRQDPGQGLRLIYYSQIVNDFQKGDIAEGYSVSREKKESFPLTVTSAQKNPTAFYLCASTGTWGSGANVLTFGAGSRLTVL.

This chain connects TRBV27 to TRBJ2-3; the D is unclear. V shed 5 bases and J shed 2 bases, with 20 bases lying between them. In germline, CDR1 is MNHEY, CDR2 SMNVEV (reference sequence). This CDR3 region has 17 residues. As DNA, the CDR3 is TGTGCCAGCAGTCCGTTCCTTACAGAACCTACCACAGATACGCAGTATTTT. Protein product: CASSPFLTEPTTDTQYF.

CDR3 sequence (DNA): TGTGCCATCAGTGAGACAAATAACAATGAGCAGTTCTTC. Translation: CAISETNNNEQFF. The chain is built from TRBV10-3 and TRBJ2-1; D gene ambiguous. V lost 2 bases to trimming and J lost 5 bases, with 7 bases between them. Germline V lookup: CDR1 ENHRY, CDR2 SYGVKD. This CDR3 has 13 amino acids.